The source of this T cell receptor (beta chain) is a study of cytomegalovirus exposure and HLA in healthy donors. The PCR contained 60 Vbeta and 13 Jbeta primers. Data came from immunoSEQ multiplex PCR; TCRdb stores just in-frame clones and leaves some out. The data hold 100,000 to 150,000 clones, with about 79% observed a single time. Study-wide results and caveats: The authors listed about 170 TCR beta chains as cytomegalovirus-associated.

Comments on this clone: Its antigen is still unknown.

V shed 2 bases, J shed 2 bases, and the junction held 3 bases outside the gene matches. The CDR3 runs to 15 residues. Germline V gene data show CDR1 as SGHAT and CDR2 as FQNNGV. This sequence originates from a woman aged 45-60 years in good health and CMV-seronegative. Material: PBMCs. The chain joins TRBV11-2 to TRBJ2-1; 7 bases map to TRBD2. The CDR3 spells CASSLSSGPYNEQFF. The CDR3 DNA follows: TGTGCCAGCAGCTTAAGTAGCGGGCCCTACAATGAGCAGTTCTTC.